This entry describes one T cell receptor (beta chain). The record originates from a study of blood T cell repertoires in COVID-19. Study information: The United States, Italy and Spain provided the acute and convalescent COVID-19 samples. T cells, B-cell-depleted T cells, or PBMCs provided the cDNA or gDNA that served as material.

How the authors handled the data: Reference gene primers were amplified, and this amplification served to estimate nucleated cell counts. The method was immunoSEQ multiplex PCR; TCRdb's version includes in-frame clones alone and lacks a portion of them. The DNA was the basis for D and trimming; V, J and clone size are from that table. Of about 100,000 clones listed, roughly 88% are singletons. Germline values: CDR1 SGHRS, CDR2 YFSETQ. The CDR3 is 15 residues long. V dropped 4 bases and J dropped 5 bases, with 18 bases sitting between them. The sequence was collected from a human donor in a cohort sampled during active COVID-19. The sequenced sample was peripheral blood. The rearrangement links TRBV5-1 to TRBJ2-5; TRBD1 is a possible D gene (6 bases). The CDR3 protein is CASSPGTLRGETQYF. The CDR3 DNA reads TGCGCCAGCAGCCCCGGGACACTCCGGGGCGAGACCCAGTACTTC.